The 28 T cell receptor beta chains reported below all come from one sample, sequenced in a study of radiation and T cells in renal cell carcinoma. Only in-frame clones appear in the TCRdb table, and some are missing; sequencing was by immunoSEQ multiplex PCR. The data hold 100,000 to 150,000 clones, with approximately 82% observed a single time. Time point meaning: baseline pretreatment blood. Treatment noted: 15 Gy SBRT to primary tumor, nephrectomy 4 weeks later. Sequences were derived from blood, sampled from a patient whose treatment included radiotherapy and nephrectomy. Receptors originate from a woman aged 60 to 75 with renal cell carcinoma.

The chain recombines TRBV19 with TRBJ2-2; 7 bases fit TRBD1. The V gene end was trimmed by 7 bases and the J gene end by 4 bases; junction bases not matched to a gene: 6. This CDR3 has 14 amino acids. Germline loops: CDR1 LNHDA, CDR2 SQIVND (reference sequence). Written as DNA, the CDR3 is TGTGCCAGTAAATCCCAGGGGGTCACCGGGGAGCTGTTTTTT. It codes for CASKSQGVTGELFF.

This rearrangement joins TRBV6-6 to TRBJ1-5; the match to TRBD1 covers 8 bases. The trim removed 0 bases at V and 1 base at J, leaving 2 bases unmatched. CDR1 is MNHNY, CDR2 SVGAGI, per germline (reference sequence). The CDR3 is 16 residues long. Written as DNA, the CDR3 is TGTGCCAGCAGTTACTCGGCAGGGGGCAGCAATCAGCCCCAGCATTTT. This translates into CASSYSAGGSNQPQHF.

CDR3 in amino acids: CASSLDPSGALNTQYF. CDR3 coding DNA: TGTGCCAGCAGCTTAGATCCCAGCGGGGCCCTTAATACGCAGTATTTT. The gene calls are TRBV11-2 and TRBJ2-3; the match to TRBD2 covers 7 bases. The CDR3 extends over 16 amino acids. The V and J ends lost 0 bases and 7 bases, in that order; junction bases with no gene match: 10. Per the germline V gene, CDR1 is SGHAT and CDR2 is FQNNGV.

This chain connects TRBV10-2 to TRBJ1-1, with D hard to call. Germline V lookup: CDR1 WSHSY, CDR2 SAAADI. V lost 4 bases and J lost 7, with 10 bases in between. This CDR3 has 12 amino acids. The CDR3 loop is CASSVNGHEAFF. CDR3 nucleotide sequence: TGCGCCAGCAGTGTCAACGGCCATGAAGCTTTCTTT.

The chain uses TRBV7-9 and TRBJ2-5; 9 nucleotides agree with TRBD2. Germline CDR1 reads SEHNR; CDR2 reads FQNEAQ (reference sequence). The CDR3 consists of 16 residues. After removal of 1 base from V and 0 bases from J, the junction contained 3 bases not matched to a gene. In DNA, the CDR3 is TGTGCCAGCAGCTTAGGAGAGCGGGGGGACCAAGAGACCCAGTACTTC. It is translated as CASSLGERGDQETQYF.

The rearrangement joins TRBV4-2 to TRBJ2-7; D is ambiguous. The CDR3 contains 13 residues. V was cut by 1 base and J by 4 bases, with 8 bases left in between. The germline gives CDR1 LGHNA, CDR2 YNFKEQ. In DNA, the CDR3 is TGTGCCAGCAGCCAAGGATCGTTTTACGAGCAGTACTTC. This sequence encodes CASSQGSFYEQYF.

The chain combines TRBV5-1 with TRBJ2-5, with D unclear. This CDR3 comprises 14 residues. V was cut by 7 bases and J by 4 bases, with 17 bases left in between. Germline V CDR1 and CDR2: SGHRS, YFSETQ. The CDR3 DNA follows: TGCGCCAGCCGGGTCGGACGGAGTCTAGAGACCCAGTACTTC. It specifies CASRVGRSLETQYF.

V is TRBV11-1 and J is TRBJ2-7; 9 bases map to TRBD1. J gave up 2 bases and V 1 base, and 6 bases lay outside the gene matches. This CDR3 has 16 amino acids. Germline CDR1 and CDR2: SGHAT and FQDESV (reference sequence). The CDR3 bases are TGTGCCAGCAGCTTAGGAACGGGACAGGGAACCTACGAGCAGTACTTC. This gives the protein CASSLGTGQGTYEQYF.

V is TRBV12-5 and J is TRBJ1-6; D unresolved. This CDR3 has 19 amino acids. Germline V gives CDR1 LGHNT, CDR2 FRNRAP. V lost 3 bases and J 0 bases, leaving 18 bases between the germline ends. CDR3 in amino acids: CASGFPPRASSSYNSPLHF. The CDR3 nucleotides read TGTGCTAGTGGTTTCCCACCAAGGGCATCGAGCTCCTATAATTCACCCCTCCACTTT.

The chain joins TRBV19 to TRBJ1-2; TRBD1 aligns across 8 bases. The germline V gene encodes CDR1 LNHDA and CDR2 SQIVND (reference sequence). The CDR3 length is 12 residues. The ends lost 8 bases at V and 4 bases at J; junction bases unmatched: 3. The CDR3 region is CASARGLYGYTF. The CDR3 DNA is TGTGCCAGTGCCAGGGGGCTCTATGGCTACACCTTC.

This clone was recorded at least ten times. This rearrangement joins TRBV7-6 to TRBJ1-1, with a weak D call TRBD1 (6 bases). V shed 5 bases and J shed 1 base, with 17 bases lying between them. The germline CDR1 and CDR2 sequences are SGHVS and FNYEAQ. The CDR3 runs to 16 residues. The CDR3 DNA follows: TGTGCCAGCAGCCTTTGGGGGGGGACACGGAACACTGAAGCTTTCTTT. This gives the protein CASSLWGGTRNTEAFF.

V usage is TRBV9 and J usage is TRBJ1-1; D remains ambiguous. Germline assignment: CDR1 SGDLS and CDR2 YYNGEE. The V end was cut by 0 bases, the J end by 2 bases, with 11 bases between. The CDR3 has 15 residues. CDR3 DNA sequence: TGTGCCAGCAGCGTAGGTGGCCTCCTAAACACTGAAGCTTTCTTT. Translated: CASSVGGLLNTEAFF.

The CDR3 loop reads CAISGLAGTQETQYF. In nucleotides, the CDR3 is TGTGCCATCAGTGGACTAGCGGGAACACAAGAGACCCAGTACTTC. The V call is TRBV10-3, the J call TRBJ2-5, with 11 bases that match TRBD2. CDR1 and CDR2 (germline): ENHRY, SYGVKD. This CDR3 has 15 residues. J was trimmed by 2 bases and V by 4 bases; bases with no gene match: 3.

The V gene is TRBV5-6, the J gene TRBJ2-3; 7 bases agree with TRBD1. The CDR3 runs 13 residues. Germline V CDR1 and CDR2: SGHDT, YYEEEE. V dropped 2 bases and J dropped 4; count of bases not matched to a gene: 1. The DNA of the CDR3 is TGTGCCAGCAGCTTCCAGGGGGCAGATACGCAGTATTTT. Protein sequence: CASSFQGADTQYF.

The rearrangement links TRBV9 to TRBJ2-2, with a weak D call TRBD2 (5 bases). Trimming cost V 0 bases and J 5 bases, with 14 bases left between them. The CDR3 is made up of 16 amino acids. Per germline, CDR1 SGDLS and CDR2 YYNGEE. This CDR3 reads CASSVGNFGKTGELFF. In nucleotides, the CDR3 is TGTGCCAGCAGCGTAGGGAATTTCGGGAAAACCGGGGAGCTGTTTTTT.

The J gene is TRBJ1-2, the V gene TRBV30, with D possibly being TRBD1 (5 bases). Trimming removed 5 bases at V and 3 bases at J, with 10 bases between. Germline V gene data show CDR1 as GTSNPN and CDR2 as SVGIG (reference sequence). This CDR3 comprises 12 residues. As DNA, the CDR3 is TGTGCCTGGGGGGCGGTGGACTATGGCTACACCTTC. Translation: CAWGAVDYGYTF.

The V call is TRBV27, the J call TRBJ2-7, with 8 bases that match TRBD1. CDR1 and CDR2 (germline): MNHEY, SMNVEV (reference sequence). The CDR3 is 18 amino acids. Losses at the gene ends were 2 bases for V and 2 bases for J; bases not matched to a gene: 14. CDR3 residues: CASSLRRQGIAPAYEQYF. Written as DNA, the CDR3 is TGTGCCAGCAGTTTACGGAGACAGGGGATTGCCCCTGCCTACGAGCAGTACTTC.

Only one count was recorded for this clone. V usage is TRBV29-1 and J usage is TRBJ1-1, with D possibly matching TRBD1 (6 bases). Germline CDR1 SQVTM, CDR2 ANQGSEA. The CDR3 covers 13 residues. V lost 7 bases, J lost 6 bases, and 18 bases lay in between. This CDR3 reads CSGGGVGGPEAFF. The CDR3 bases are TGCAGCGGCGGTGGGGTGGGGGGCCCTGAAGCTTTCTTT.

The gene calls are TRBV2 and TRBJ1-2; D uncertain. Between the trimmed V and J ends, which lost 2 bases and 6 bases, there was a span of 10 bases. The CDR3 has 13 residues. CDR1 is SNHLY, CDR2 FYNNEI, per germline. The CDR3 region is CASSERLGNGYTF. CDR3 DNA sequence: TGTGCCAGCAGTGAAAGACTGGGGAATGGCTACACCTTC. Based on the CDR3 plus reference TRBV2 and TRBJ1-2, the full variable domain is EPEVTQTPSHQVTQMGQEVILRCVPISNHLYFYWYRQILGQKVEFLVSFYNNEISEKSEIFDDQFSVERPDGSNFTLKIRSTKLEDSAMYFCASSERLGNGYTFGSGTRLTVV.

The J gene is TRBJ1-3, the V gene TRBV5-4, with D possibly matching TRBD1 (6 bases). V lost 4 bases and J lost 0, with 17 bases in between. This CDR3 contains 17 residues. Germline CDR1 SGHNT, CDR2 YYREEE (reference sequence). CDR3 protein: CASSDSLGGLSGNTIYF. The CDR3 DNA reads as TGTGCCAGCAGCGATAGCCTAGGGGGACTCTCTGGAAACACCATATATTTT.

CDR3: CASSLGGTGDRNIQYF. The DNA for the CDR3 is TGTGCCAGCAGCTTAGGCGGGACAGGGGACCGAAACATTCAGTACTTC. The chain links TRBV7-2 to TRBJ2-4; 10 bases align to TRBD1. The CDR3 runs 16 residues. CDR1 and CDR2 from the germline V gene are SGHTA and FQGNSA. V lost 1 base and J lost 6; bases outside the gene matches: 6.

In its sample, this clone was seen a few times. The V gene is TRBV18, the J gene TRBJ1-1; TRBD1 aligns across 9 bases. Trimming took 4 bases from V and 2 from J; bases not matched to a gene: 2. CDR1 KGHSH and CDR2 LQKENI come from the germline V gene. There are 14 residues in the CDR3. The chain's CDR3 is CASSRGQGNTEAFF. CDR3 nucleotide sequence: TGTGCCAGCTCACGGGGACAGGGAAACACTGAAGCTTTCTTT. The full variable domain, its missing parts supplied by reference TRBV18 and TRBJ1-1, is NAGVMQNPRHLVRRRGQEARLRCSPMKGHSHVYWYRQLPEEGLKFMVYLQKENIIDESGMPKERFSAEFPKEGPSILRIQQVVRGDSAAYFCASSRGQGNTEAFFGQGTRLTVV.

This chain uses TRBV9 with TRBJ2-1, with TRBD2 matching 9 bases. The V gene's germline CDR1 is SGDLS and CDR2 YYNGEE. Germline trimming cut 0 bases from V and 8 bases from J; bases unmatched to any gene: 15. This CDR3 region has 18 residues. CDR3 sequence reads: CASSVALRDGGGEDEQFF. DNA of the CDR3: TGTGCCAGCAGCGTAGCACTTCGTGATGGCGGGGGGGAGGATGAGCAGTTCTTC.

CDR3 amino acids: CASSIYPGRNEKLFF. CDR3 in DNA: TGTGCCAGTAGTATATATCCAGGGAGGAATGAAAAACTGTTTTTT. V and J are TRBV19 and TRBJ1-4; possibly TRBD1 for D (5 bases). This CDR3 has 15 residues. V lost 2 bases, J lost 5 bases, and 12 bases lay in between. Per germline, CDR1 LNHDA and CDR2 SQIVND (reference sequence).

CDR3 nucleotide sequence: TGTGCCAGCAGCTCGGTCACAGGGCCAAACATTCAGTACTTC. Protein sequence: CASSSVTGPNIQYF. This chain joins TRBV7-2 and TRBJ2-4, with a weak D call TRBD1 (6 bases). The length of the CDR3 is 14 residues. Germline V gene sequence: CDR1 SGHTA, CDR2 FQGNSA. V lost 4 bases, J lost 6 bases, and 13 bases lay in between.

The chain recombines TRBV28 with TRBJ2-7, with 12 bases lining up with TRBD2. V was pared by 1 base and J by 8 bases, with 6 bases of the junction left unmatched. The CDR3 length is 15 residues. Germline loops: CDR1 MDHEN, CDR2 SYDVKM. CDR3 in amino acids: CASSLSLAGGSKQYF. In DNA form, the CDR3 reads TGTGCCAGCAGTTTATCACTAGCGGGGGGTTCTAAGCAGTACTTC.

The gene calls are TRBV6-6 and TRBJ1-1; D unresolved. V lost 3 bases and J lost 0, with 8 bases in between. The V gene's germline CDR1 is MNHNY and CDR2 SVGAGI (reference sequence). This CDR3 comprises 14 residues. The CDR3 sequence: CASSYAAMNTEAFF. The CDR3 DNA is TGTGCCAGCAGTTATGCAGCCATGAACACTGAAGCTTTCTTT.

The chain is built from TRBV5-1 and TRBJ1-4; D not certain. Germline CDR1 SGHRS, CDR2 YFSETQ. The CDR3 runs 16 residues. V shed 3 bases and J shed 2 bases, with 14 bases lying between them. This chain's CDR3 is CASSYGVGSTNEKLFF. The CDR3 bases are TGCGCCAGCAGCTACGGGGTGGGTTCGACTAATGAAAAACTGTTTTTT.